A single sample is the source of the 11 T cell receptor beta chains below, sequenced in a study of shared clonotypes between healthy human individuals. Naive CD8 cells, CD45RO-negative and positively selected for CCR7, excluded terminally differentiated effector memory CD45RA+ cells. Clones were read by immunoSEQ multiplex PCR, and TCRdb kept only the in-frame ones, dropping some. This table has approximately 740,000 clones, nearly 95% appearing once. Sequences were obtained from naive CD8+ T cells sorted from blood. The receptors shown here come from a man aged 30 to 39 in good health.

The chain couples TRBV9 to TRBJ2-1; 7 positions agree with TRBD2. CDR3 length: 13 residues. The V segment lost 4 bases and the J segment 5 bases; nucleotides outside the gene matches: 3. Germline CDR1 SGDLS, CDR2 YYNGEE. CDR3 sequence reads: CASSLSGNNEQFF. The CDR3 DNA is TGTGCCAGCAGCCTCAGCGGGAACAATGAGCAGTTCTTC.

CDR3 sequence (DNA): TGTGCCTCGATTAGTCCCTCTATTAATTTCGGCAATCAGCCCCAGCATTTT. It yields the protein CASISPSINFGNQPQHF. This sequence joins TRBV28 and TRBJ1-5; no firm D call. Germline V lookup: CDR1 MDHEN, CDR2 SYDVKM. The germline V and J ends were trimmed by 11 bases and 2 bases, with 25 bases remaining between them. This CDR3 has 17 residues.

The gene calls are TRBV27 and TRBJ2-1; TRBD2 matches at 7 bases. Germline V gene lookup returns CDR1 MNHEY and CDR2 SMNVEV (reference sequence). Germline trimming cut 4 bases from V and 2 bases from J; bases unmatched to any gene: 8. The CDR3 spans 16 residues. The CDR3 DNA reads as TGTGCCAGCAGTTCCCCCGGGACTATGACCTACAATGAGCAGTTCTTC. Protein product: CASSSPGTMTYNEQFF.

The gene calls are TRBV7-6 and TRBJ2-1; no definite D call. The germline CDR1 and CDR2 sequences are SGHVS and FNYEAQ. The CDR3 covers 13 residues. Trimming left V 2 bases short and J 6 bases short, with 8 bases between. The CDR3 is CASSLIGPNEQFF. In nucleotides, the CDR3 is TGTGCCAGCAGCTTAATTGGCCCCAATGAGCAGTTCTTC.

Here the CDR3 DNA reads TGTGCCAGCTCACCACCACCGGGACAGGGTCGCGACGAGCAGTACTTC. The encoded protein is CASSPPPGQGRDEQYF. This chain links TRBV18 with TRBJ2-7; 9 nucleotides align to TRBD1. This CDR3 has 16 amino acids. Germline V gives CDR1 KGHSH, CDR2 LQKENI. After removal of 0 bases from V and 5 bases from J, the junction contained 8 bases not matched to a gene.

This sequence joins TRBV13 and TRBJ2-2; D not resolved. This CDR3 spans 15 amino acids. CDR1 and CDR2 from the germline V gene are PRHDT and FYEKMQ (reference sequence). V was cut by 0 bases and J by 1 base, with 6 bases left in between. This chain's CDR3 is CASSLGTVNTGELFF. CDR3 DNA sequence: TGTGCCAGCAGCTTAGGGACGGTGAACACCGGGGAGCTGTTTTTT. The full variable domain, rest sourced from reference TRBV13 and TRBJ2-2, is AAGVIQSPRHLIKEKRETATLKCYPIPRHDTVYWYQQGPGQDPQFLISFYEKMQSDKGSIPDRFSAQQFSDYHSELNMSSLELGDSALYFCASSLGTVNTGELFFGEGSRLTVL.

In the case of this clone: At one of its ends the junction is not consistent with the germline gene, which may arise from a read error. The rearrangement links TRBV27 to TRBJ2-7; the match to TRBD2 covers 9 bases. CDR1 and CDR2 (germline): MNHEY, SMNVEV (reference sequence). The CDR3 consists of 12 residues. CDR3 nucleotide sequence: TGTGCCAGCAGTAAACGTAGCGGGAGTTTTTTCTTC. Translating it yields CASSKRSGSFFF.

J is TRBJ2-7 and V is TRBV6-5, with 10 bases aligning to TRBD2. In germline, CDR1 is MNHEY, CDR2 SVGAGI. The CDR3 contains 14 residues. V was clipped by 6 bases and J by 3 bases; unmatched bases: 5. The DNA for the CDR3 is TGTGCCAGCAGAGGACTAGCGGTGAGCTACGAGCAGTACTTC. This codes for CASRGLAVSYEQYF.

The rearrangement joins TRBV11-1 to TRBJ2-5; D is perhaps TRBD1 or TRBD2 (5 bases each). The CDR3 is 12 amino acids. The germline V gene encodes CDR1 SGHAT and CDR2 FQDESV (reference sequence). V dropped 6 bases and J dropped 4 bases, with 9 bases sitting between them. The CDR3 spells CASRGLAETQYF. CDR3 DNA sequence: TGTGCCAGCAGGGGGCTAGCAGAGACCCAGTACTTC.

The chain couples TRBV7-6 to TRBJ2-3; 10 positions agree with TRBD2. The CDR3 totals 15 residues. The V gene end was trimmed by 2 bases and the J gene end by 1 base; junction bases not matched to a gene: 0. Germline V CDR1 and CDR2: SGHVS, FNYEAQ. CDR3: CASSLLAGGTDTQYF. The CDR3 coding sequence is TGTGCCAGCAGCTTACTAGCGGGAGGCACAGATACGCAGTATTTT.

The chain is built from TRBV10-3 and TRBJ1-1; D gene uncertain. The CDR3 has 12 residues. Trimming removed 1 base from V and 1 base from J, with 1 base in between. CDR1 is ENHRY and CDR2 is SYGVKD in the germline V gene. The CDR3 DNA follows: TGTGCCATCAGTGAGTGGAACACTGAAGCTTTCTTT. Translating it yields CAISEWNTEAFF.